A single sample gave rise to the 29 T cell receptor beta chains below, sequenced in a study of Ad26.COV2.S vaccination and SARS-CoV-2 variants. The protocol was immunoSEQ multiplex PCR, while the TCRdb copy is restricted to in-frame clones and leaves out a portion. In the table there are about half a million clones, 80% to 90% of which are singletons. Treatment of the sample: some 20 received Ad26.COV2.S at low or high dose, single or two shots; roughly five received placebo; per-sample allocation not given. Samples analyzed were those drawn on day 63 after the first vaccine or placebo injection. Sequenced here: peripheral blood, sampled in a trial of Ad26.COV2.S vaccine versus placebo. The receptors originated from a person between 18 and 59 years old who received the Ad26.COV2.S COVID-19 vaccine or a placebo.

This clone was seen a single time. Other DNA sequences in this sample translate to the same CDR3. The chain uses TRBV7-9 and TRBJ2-5, with TRBD2 as a possible D gene (6 bases). This CDR3 is 14 amino acids long. V was trimmed by 2 bases and J by 1 base, leaving 8 bases between them. Germline assignment: CDR1 SEHNR and CDR2 FQNEAQ (reference sequence). In DNA, the CDR3 is TGTGCCAGCAGCTTATTCGGGGGCCAAGAGACCCAGTACTTC. It yields the protein CASSLFGGQETQYF. The whole variable domain, remainder taken from reference TRBV7-9 and TRBJ2-5, is DTGVSQNPRHKITKRGQNVTFRCDPISEHNRLYWYRQTLGQGPEFLTYFQNEAQLEKSRLLSDRFSAERPKGSFSTLEIQRTEQGDSAMYLCASSLFGGQETQYFGPGTRLLVL.

V and J are TRBV28 and TRBJ2-6; 7 positions agree with TRBD1. This CDR3 comprises 16 residues. J gave up 0 bases and V 8 bases, and 7 bases lay outside the gene matches. Germline-derived CDR1 and CDR2 are MDHEN and SYDVKM. The CDR3 loop reads CASANRGPSGANVLTF. The CDR3 DNA sequence: TGTGCCAGCGCCAACAGGGGACCCTCTGGGGCCAACGTCCTGACTTTC.

This clone was counted a single time. The chain carries TRBV6-6 and TRBJ1-1; D is undetermined. The CDR3 contains 13 residues. V gave up 4 bases and J gave up 4 bases, with 10 bases separating them. CDR1 and CDR2 from the germline V gene are MNHNY and SVGAGI (reference sequence). The CDR3 nucleotides are TGTGCCAGCAGTTCCCTCGCCGCCACTGAAGCTTTCTTT. Amino acids: CASSSLAATEAFF.

This clone has only one observation. The gene calls are TRBV6-6 and TRBJ2-7; D gene unclear. The V end was cut by 0 bases, the J end by 5 bases, with 8 bases between. This CDR3 spans 13 amino acids. Germline V gives CDR1 MNHNY, CDR2 SVGAGI (reference sequence). The CDR3 spells CASSYSRLHEQYF. In nucleotides, the CDR3 is TGTGCCAGCAGTTACTCGCGCCTCCACGAGCAGTACTTC.

The chain combines TRBV5-1 with TRBJ2-1; TRBD1 agrees at 10 bases. The germline CDR1 and CDR2 sequences are SGHRS and YFSETQ. Germline trimming cut 0 bases from V and 4 bases from J; bases unmatched to any gene: 1. The CDR3 contains 15 residues. The CDR3 sequence is CASSLADRGYNEQFF. The CDR3 bases are TGCGCCAGCAGCTTGGCGGACAGGGGGTACAATGAGCAGTTCTTC.

V usage is TRBV5-1 and J usage is TRBJ2-1, with 16 bases identical to TRBD2. Germline V lookup: CDR1 SGHRS, CDR2 YFSETQ. The CDR3 sequence is 16 residues long. Unmatched junction bases numbered 5, after V lost 4 bases and J lost 7 bases. CDR3 nucleotide sequence: TGCGCCAGCAGCGTTGGGACTAGCGGGAGGGCGAATGAGCAGTTCTTC. This encodes CASSVGTSGRANEQFF.

V gene TRBV7-9 combines with J gene TRBJ2-7, with 7 bases lining up with TRBD1. J was trimmed by 6 bases and V by 1 base; bases with no gene match: 15. The CDR3 runs 17 residues. Germline V gene lookup returns CDR1 SEHNR and CDR2 FQNEAQ (reference sequence). The CDR3 sequence is CASSLGLMDRLLPEQYF. DNA of the CDR3: TGTGCCAGCAGCTTAGGGTTGATGGACAGGCTTCTTCCCGAGCAGTACTTC.

This chain links TRBV7-9 with TRBJ2-5, with 7 bases fitting TRBD2. The CDR3 has 14 residues. The germline gives CDR1 SEHNR, CDR2 FQNEAQ (reference sequence). The J segment lost 3 bases and the V segment lost 1 base, leaving 2 bases of the junction unmatched. CDR3 in amino acids: CASSLGAGKETQYF. The DNA of the CDR3 is TGTGCCAGCAGCTTAGGAGCGGGGAAAGAGACCCAGTACTTC.

Remarks on this clone: This specimen includes other DNA sequences encoding the same CDR3. The V and J genes are TRBV7-9 and TRBJ2-7; either TRBD1 or TRBD2 may supply D (5 bases each). The CDR3 is 14 residues long. Per the germline V gene, CDR1 is SEHNR and CDR2 is FQNEAQ (reference sequence). V dropped 5 bases and J dropped 2 bases, with 13 bases sitting between them. Here the CDR3 reads CASSPLGTTYEQYF. In DNA, the CDR3 is TGTGCCAGCAGCCCTTTGGGGACCACCTACGAGCAGTACTTC. Drawing the rest from reference TRBV7-9 and TRBJ2-7, the complete variable domain is DTGVSQNPRHKITKRGQNVTFRCDPISEHNRLYWYRQTLGQGPEFLTYFQNEAQLEKSRLLSDRFSAERPKGSFSTLEIQRTEQGDSAMYLCASSPLGTTYEQYFGPGTRLTVT.

The V gene is TRBV15, the J gene TRBJ2-5; 7 positions agree with TRBD1. Germline V lookup: CDR1 LNHNV, CDR2 YYDKDF (reference sequence). CDR3 size: 16 residues. The J segment lost 2 bases and the V segment lost 4 bases, leaving 10 bases of the junction unmatched. CDR3 sequence: CATSTLFSGQQETQYF. DNA of the CDR3: TGTGCCACCAGCACCCTTTTTTCGGGACAGCAAGAGACCCAGTACTTC.

The V call is TRBV27, the J call TRBJ1-1, with TRBD1 as a possible D gene (5 bases). The CDR3 spans 14 residues. Trimming cost V 6 bases and J 3 bases, with 14 bases left between them. Germline CDR1 and CDR2: MNHEY and SMNVEV (reference sequence). CDR3 in amino acids: CASRSWGVDTEAFF. CDR3 DNA sequence: TGTGCCAGCAGATCTTGGGGCGTAGACACTGAAGCTTTCTTT.

V and J are TRBV6-5 and TRBJ1-2; D not resolved. V was clipped by 10 bases and J by 8 bases, with 11 bases between them. The CDR3 spans 10 residues. Germline V lookup: CDR1 MNHEY, CDR2 SVGAGI. CDR3 loop: CATTASGYTF. The CDR3 coding sequence is TGTGCCACAACAGCCTCGGGCTACACCTTC.

In this sample, this clone turned up once. V and J are TRBV30 and TRBJ1-3; no definite D call. CDR1 GTSNPN and CDR2 SVGIG come from the germline V gene (reference sequence). V was trimmed by 3 bases and J by 3 bases, leaving 9 bases between them. The CDR3 has 13 amino acids. In DNA, the CDR3 is TGTGCCTGGAGGGTACCTGGTGGAAACACCATATATTTT. Translated: CAWRVPGGNTIYF. Supplemented by reference TRBV30 and TRBJ1-3, the full variable domain reads SQTIHQWPATLVQPVGSPLSLECTVEGTSNPNLYWYRQAAGRGLQLLFYSVGIGQISSEVPQNLSASRPQDRQFILSSKKLLLSDSGFYLCAWRVPGGNTIYFGEGSWLTVV.

This rearrangement joins TRBV14 to TRBJ1-1, with D unresolved. This CDR3 has 11 amino acids. Germline CDR1 is SGHDN and CDR2 is FVKESK. V shed 3 bases and J shed 9 bases, with 8 bases lying between them. Written as DNA, the CDR3 is TGTGCCAGCAGCCATGCAGCTCAAGCTTTCTTT. Amino acid sequence: CASSHAAQAFF.

The chain joins TRBV18 to TRBJ1-2, with 7 bases aligning to TRBD1. Germline assignment: CDR1 KGHSH and CDR2 LQKENI. Unmatched junction bases numbered 11, after V lost 3 bases and J lost 7 bases. The CDR3 consists of 15 residues. CDR3 in DNA: TGTGCCAGCTCACCCCGAAATGACAGGGAAGGTGGCTACACCTTC. It encodes CASSPRNDREGGYTF.

The CDR3 is CASSLVGKRGNTIYF. The CDR3 coding sequence is TGTGCCAGCAGCTTGGTTGGCAAACGGGGAAACACCATATATTTT. This rearrangement joins TRBV5-8 to TRBJ1-3; D gene unclear. Germline CDR1 is SGHTS and CDR2 is YDEGEE. The CDR3 extends over 15 amino acids. The V end lost 0 bases, the J end lost 4 bases, and 11 bases lay between the germline ends. The full variable domain, with the rest looked up from reference TRBV5-8 and TRBJ1-3, is EAGVTQSPTHLIKTRGQQATLRCSPISGHTSVYWYQQALGLGLQFLLWYDEGEERNRGNFPPRFSGRQFPNYSSELNVNALELEDSALYLCASSLVGKRGNTIYFGEGSWLTVV.

The chain carries TRBV7-9 and TRBJ2-3, with D unresolved. CDR3 size: 15 residues. The germline V and J ends were trimmed by 1 base and 0 bases, with 8 bases remaining between them. Per the germline V gene, CDR1 is SEHNR and CDR2 is FQNEAQ (reference sequence). The CDR3: CASSLGRHSTDTQYF. The CDR3 DNA follows: TGTGCCAGCAGCTTAGGTAGACACAGCACAGATACGCAGTATTTT.

V is TRBV28 and J is TRBJ1-2; D not resolved. Germline V gene lookup returns CDR1 MDHEN and CDR2 SYDVKM. V gave up 2 bases and J gave up 7 bases, with 11 bases separating them. This CDR3 comprises 13 residues. The CDR3 reads CASSLVGNGGYTF. The CDR3 DNA reads as TGTGCCAGCAGTTTAGTGGGGAATGGTGGCTACACCTTC.

This clone has a single count. J is TRBJ2-3 and V is TRBV10-3, with 8 positions matching TRBD2. The CDR3 length is 13 residues. V shed 7 bases, J shed 1 base, and the junction held 1 base outside the gene matches. The germline CDR1 and CDR2 sequences are ENHRY and SYGVKD. The CDR3 DNA is TGTGCCATCATGCGGGAGGGCACAGATACGCAGTATTTT. It specifies CAIMREGTDTQYF.

The chain is built from TRBV2 and TRBJ2-7; 10 bases match TRBD2. V lost 1 base to trimming and J lost 5 bases; unmatched junction nucleotides: 2. Germline CDR1 and CDR2: SNHLY and FYNNEI. This CDR3 has 14 residues. The CDR3 spells CASSEVGLADEQYF. CDR3 coding DNA: TGTGCCAGCAGTGAAGTCGGACTAGCGGACGAGCAGTACTTC.

This clone was counted a few times. The chain uses TRBV5-8 and TRBJ1-5; D gene uncertain. The V gene lost 3 bases and the J gene lost 7 bases, with 8 bases spanning the gap. CDR1 and CDR2 (germline): SGHTS, YDEGEE. This CDR3 has 12 amino acids. CDR3 in amino acids: CASSSLGQPQHF. The CDR3 coding sequence is TGTGCCAGCAGCTCCCTAGGGCAGCCCCAGCATTTT.

The chain uses TRBV21-1 and TRBJ1-6; TRBD1, the table's D call, lacks a check against the DNA. TRBV21-1 is reported as a pseudogene. CDR3 length: 13 amino acids. The CDR3 here is CASSSHRVAPLHF. CDR3 bases: TGTGCCAGCAGCTCTCACAGGGTAGCACCCCTCCACTTT.

In this sample, this clone turned up once. CDR3 sequence: CASSSGPTVYGYTF. The DNA of the CDR3 is TGCGCCAGCAGCTCAGGCCCGACAGTGTATGGCTACACCTTC. The gene calls are TRBV4-3 and TRBJ1-2; possible D gene TRBD1, 5 bases. The length of the CDR3 is 14 residues. CDR1 and CDR2 (germline): LGHNA, YSLEER. V lost 5 bases to trimming and J lost 5 bases, with 15 bases between them.

The chain joins TRBV13 to TRBJ1-2; 7 bases fit TRBD1. Germline V gene lookup returns CDR1 PRHDT and CDR2 FYEKMQ (reference sequence). The CDR3 extends over 15 amino acids. The trim removed 5 bases at V and 7 bases at J, leaving 13 bases unmatched. The CDR3 DNA follows: TGTGCCAGCAGCGGCCCAGGGACAGAGATCTTTGGCTACACCTTC. It translates to CASSGPGTEIFGYTF.

This clone appeared once. This chain connects TRBV6-4 to TRBJ2-3; D not resolved. The germline gives CDR1 MRHNA, CDR2 SNTAGT. V was clipped by 0 bases and J by 2 bases, with 6 bases between them. This CDR3 has 14 amino acids. The CDR3 coding sequence is TGTGCCAGCAGTGACTCCGACTCCACAGATACGCAGTATTTT. Its protein is CASSDSDSTDTQYF.

This clone came up once. The gene calls are TRBV6-5 and TRBJ2-1; the match to TRBD2 covers 9 bases. Germline assignment: CDR1 MNHEY and CDR2 SVGAGI. The J segment lost 3 bases and the V segment lost 3 bases, leaving 6 bases of the junction unmatched. The CDR3 extends over 16 amino acids. The CDR3 reads CASSYSPSGVYNEQFF. The CDR3 DNA sequence: TGTGCCAGCAGTTATTCACCTAGCGGGGTCTACAATGAGCAGTTCTTC.

The genes are TRBV27 and TRBJ2-3, with 7 bases matching TRBD2. Unmatched junction bases numbered 3, after V lost 1 base and J lost 2 bases. The germline V gene has CDR1 MNHEY and CDR2 SMNVEV (reference sequence). This CDR3 is 15 amino acids long. The CDR3 loop is CASSLLGLFTDTQYF. DNA of the CDR3: TGTGCCAGCAGTTTATTGGGACTATTCACAGATACGCAGTATTTT.

This clone was found a few times. This chain connects TRBV4-3 to TRBJ1-6; 9 nucleotides agree with TRBD1. Trimming at V came to 2 bases and at J to 8 bases, leaving 7 bases not matched to a gene. This CDR3 is built from 16 residues. CDR1 LGHNA and CDR2 YSLEER come from the germline V gene. CDR3 amino acids: CASSQFAGQGDSPLHF. CDR3 nucleotides: TGCGCCAGCAGCCAATTTGCGGGACAGGGTGATTCACCCCTCCACTTT.

The chain carries TRBV24-1 and TRBJ1-1; unclear D gene. Trimming stripped 5 bases from V and 8 bases from J, with 11 bases between. The CDR3 contains 12 residues. CDR1 and CDR2 from the germline V gene are KGHDR and SFDVKD. Here the CDR3 reads CATSALSGEAFF. CDR3 in DNA: TGTGCCACCAGTGCCTTATCTGGGGAAGCTTTCTTT.